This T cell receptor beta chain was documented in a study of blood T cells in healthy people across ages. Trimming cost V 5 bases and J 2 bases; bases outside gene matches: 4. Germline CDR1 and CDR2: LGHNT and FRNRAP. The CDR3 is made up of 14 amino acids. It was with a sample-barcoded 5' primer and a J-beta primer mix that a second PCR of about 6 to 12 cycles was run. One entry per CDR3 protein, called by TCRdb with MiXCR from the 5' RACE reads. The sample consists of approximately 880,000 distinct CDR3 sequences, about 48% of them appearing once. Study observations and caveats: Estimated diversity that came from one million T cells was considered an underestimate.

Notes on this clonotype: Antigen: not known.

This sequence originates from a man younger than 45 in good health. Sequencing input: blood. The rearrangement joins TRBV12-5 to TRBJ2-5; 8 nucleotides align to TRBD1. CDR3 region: CASGQGARQETQYF. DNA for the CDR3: TGTGCTAGTGGTCAGGGGGCGAGACAAGAGACCCAGTACTTC.